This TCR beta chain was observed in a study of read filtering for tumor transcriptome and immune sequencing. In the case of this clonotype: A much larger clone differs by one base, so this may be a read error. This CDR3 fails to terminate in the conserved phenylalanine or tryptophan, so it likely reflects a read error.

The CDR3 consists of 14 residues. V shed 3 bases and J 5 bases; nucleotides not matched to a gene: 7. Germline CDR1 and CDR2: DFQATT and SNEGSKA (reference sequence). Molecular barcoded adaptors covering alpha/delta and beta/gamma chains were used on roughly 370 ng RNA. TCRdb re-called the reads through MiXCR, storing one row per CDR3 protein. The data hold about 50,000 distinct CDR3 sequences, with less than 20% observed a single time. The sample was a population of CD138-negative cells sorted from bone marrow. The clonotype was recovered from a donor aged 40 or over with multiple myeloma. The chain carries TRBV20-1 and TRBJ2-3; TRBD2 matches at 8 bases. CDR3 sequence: CSASGSAGGDTQYL. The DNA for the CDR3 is TGCAGTGCTAGTGGCTCCGCGGGAGGAGATACGCAGTATCTT.